Reported below is one T cell receptor beta chain. Everyone who took part was 18 to 89 years old, and they came from 20 to 25 US areas. Participants were placed into cohorts based on the clinical history they reported. The entry originates in a study of blood T cell repertoires in COVID-19. Across the study: The cDNA or gDNA used as material had been derived from T cells, B-cell-depleted T cells, or PBMCs.

Deletions cut 5 bases from V and 0 bases from J, with 14 bases between. This CDR3 contains 16 residues. The germline V gene has CDR1 LGHNA and CDR2 YSLEER. The method was immunoSEQ multiplex PCR; TCRdb's version includes in-frame clones alone and lacks a portion of them. Of roughly 200,000 clones listed, 65% to 90% are singletons. Specimen: PBMCs or T cells enriched from blood (not recorded which). The receptor's source is a woman between 40 and 50 years old with acute COVID-19. The chain uses TRBV4-3 and TRBJ1-3, with D possibly being TRBD1 (6 bases). The CDR3: CASSARTQGSGNTIYF. CDR3 DNA: TGCGCCAGCAGCGCCCGAACACAGGGCTCTGGAAACACCATATATTTT.